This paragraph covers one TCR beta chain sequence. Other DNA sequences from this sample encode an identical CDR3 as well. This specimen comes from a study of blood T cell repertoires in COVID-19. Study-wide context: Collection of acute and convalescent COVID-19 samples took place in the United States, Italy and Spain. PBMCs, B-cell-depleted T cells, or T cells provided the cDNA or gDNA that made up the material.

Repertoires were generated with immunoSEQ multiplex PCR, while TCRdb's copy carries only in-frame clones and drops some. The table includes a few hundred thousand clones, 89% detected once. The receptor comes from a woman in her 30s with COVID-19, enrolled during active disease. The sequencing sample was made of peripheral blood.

CDR3 in DNA: TGCGCCAGCAGCTCAACCGGGGGAAGCACTGAAGCTTTCTTT. This gives the protein CASSSTGGSTEAFF. The V and J genes are TRBV5-1 and TRBJ1-1; D perhaps matches TRBD1 (5 bases). This CDR3 spans 14 amino acids. V was clipped by 3 bases and J by 4 bases, with 13 bases between them. Germline CDR1 SGHRS, CDR2 YFSETQ.